Below are 16 T cell receptor beta chains sequenced from a single sample in a study of blood T cell repertoires in COVID-19. Some clones are missing from TCRdb's copy, which holds only in-frame ones; the method was immunoSEQ multiplex PCR. The sample has 200,000 or so clones, about 80% seen once. Material for sequencing was peripheral blood. Every receptor here comes from a human donor with acute or convalescent COVID-19. The donor label of this sample is uncertain.

The chain is built from TRBV27 and TRBJ2-5, with TRBD2 matching over 8 bases. This CDR3 spans 15 amino acids. From germline, CDR1 is MNHEY and CDR2 SMNVEV (reference sequence). J lost 2 bases, V lost 7 bases, and 9 bases had no gene match. The CDR3 nucleotides are TGTGCCAGCATTTCGGGAGGGGTCGGGCAAGAGACCCAGTACTTC. Its translation is CASISGGVGQETQYF.

V is TRBV3-1 (or the pseudogene TRBV3-2) and J is TRBJ1-5; TRBD1 matches 8 bases. CDR3 length equals 14 residues. The germline CDR1 and CDR2 sequences are LGHDT and YNNKEL (reference sequence). J lost 9 bases, V lost 1 base, and 5 bases had no gene match. The CDR3 DNA follows: TGTGCCAGCAGCCAAGGGACAGGGTATGCGCCCCAGCATTTT. Protein: CASSQGTGYAPQHF.

The chain employs TRBV18 and TRBJ2-2; D unclear. Trimming stripped 2 bases from V and 0 bases from J, with 10 bases between. CDR3 length equals 16 residues. CDR1 and CDR2 (germline): KGHSH, LQKENI. In nucleotides, the CDR3 is TGTGCCAGCTCACCAGGAAGACGGGCGAACACCGGGGAGCTGTTTTTT. Translation: CASSPGRRANTGELFF.

The chain carries TRBV6-6 and TRBJ2-3, with 12 positions matching TRBD2. This CDR3 spans 19 amino acids. Germline-derived CDR1 and CDR2 are MNHNY and SVGAGI (reference sequence). Trimming at V came to 5 bases and at J to 2 bases, leaving 14 bases not matched to a gene. For the CDR3, the DNA is TGTGCCAGCAGTCTCATGCCTATGGGACTAGCGGGCTCCACAGATACGCAGTATTTT. Translated: CASSLMPMGLAGSTDTQYF.

Here the CDR3 reads CASSLFGAGAFF. The CDR3, as DNA: TGTGCCAGCAGTTTATTCGGGGCGGGGGCTTTCTTT. V gene TRBV28 combines with J gene TRBJ1-1; possible D gene TRBD1, 5 bases. CDR1 MDHEN and CDR2 SYDVKM come from the germline V gene. Trimming cost V 1 base and J 11 bases, with 11 bases left between them. This CDR3 has 12 residues.

The chain's CDR3 is CASSLRGIQNSPLHF. The CDR3 DNA reads TGTGCCAGCAGCTTGAGGGGAATCCAGAATTCACCCCTCCACTTT. This chain uses TRBV5-6 with TRBJ1-6; tentatively, D is TRBD1 (5 bases). Germline V gives CDR1 SGHDT, CDR2 YYEEEE. Trimming removed 1 base from V and 7 bases from J, with 12 bases in between. This CDR3 is 15 amino acids long.

The V and J genes are TRBV7-2 and TRBJ1-3; D perhaps matches TRBD1 (6 bases). CDR3 length equals 14 residues. V dropped 4 bases and J dropped 4 bases, with 11 bases sitting between them. Germline values: CDR1 SGHTA, CDR2 FQGNSA. This chain's CDR3 is CASSSRTDGNTIYF. The CDR3 coding sequence is TGTGCCAGCAGCTCCAGGACAGACGGAAACACCATATATTTT.

The J gene is TRBJ2-1, the V gene TRBV27; 11 nucleotides agree with TRBD2. The V segment lost 6 bases and the J segment 8 bases; nucleotides outside the gene matches: 9. The CDR3 has 15 residues. Germline loops: CDR1 MNHEY, CDR2 SMNVEV (reference sequence). The CDR3 nucleotides read TGTGCCAGCAGCTCTACTAGCGGGAGTCGAGATGAGCAGTTCTTC. Protein sequence: CASSSTSGSRDEQFF.

The chain has TRBV27 and TRBJ2-5; 7 nucleotides align to TRBD2. The CDR3 has 16 residues. The germline gives CDR1 MNHEY, CDR2 SMNVEV (reference sequence). V lost 6 bases to trimming and J lost 2 bases; unmatched junction nucleotides: 12. CDR3 in DNA: TGTGCCAGCAGCGAAGCGGGACGGCTTGGTCAAGAGACCCAGTACTTC. Translation gives CASSEAGRLGQETQYF.

The chain is built from TRBV6-5 and TRBJ1-2; the match to TRBD1 covers 11 bases. CDR3 length equals 14 residues. In germline, CDR1 is MNHEY, CDR2 SVGAGI. V lost 7 bases and J lost 8; bases outside the gene matches: 9. For the CDR3, the DNA is TGTGCCAGCACCACAGGGGGACAGGGGGGAGGCTACACCTTC. Translated, it gives CASTTGGQGGGYTF.

This chain's CDR3 is CASSLFRRTGGQPQHF. The CDR3 DNA follows: TGTGCCAGCAGTTTGTTCAGAAGGACAGGGGGTCAGCCCCAGCATTTT. This sequence joins TRBV28 and TRBJ1-5; TRBD1 matches at 10 bases. The CDR3 totals 16 residues. Germline assignment: CDR1 MDHEN and CDR2 SYDVKM. J was trimmed by 6 bases and V by 3 bases; bases with no gene match: 8.

The V gene is TRBV5-5, the J gene TRBJ1-5, with 9 bases matching TRBD1. The junction had 4 bases not matched to a gene; V was cut back by 4 bases and J by 5 bases. Germline-derived CDR1 and CDR2 are SGHKS and YYEKEE (reference sequence). The CDR3 contains 14 residues. CDR3 in amino acids: CASSTGTGYQPQHF. CDR3 DNA sequence: TGTGCCAGCAGCACCGGGACAGGGTATCAGCCCCAGCATTTT. Supplemented by reference TRBV5-5 and TRBJ1-5, the full variable domain reads DAGVTQSPTHLIKTRGQQVTLRCSPISGHKSVSWYQQVLGQGPQFIFQYYEKEERGRGNFPDRFSARQFPNYSSELNVNALLLGDSALYLCASSTGTGYQPQHFGDGTRLSIL.

The rearrangement joins TRBV7-6 to TRBJ2-2, with a possible D match to TRBD1 (6 bases). V lost 3 bases to trimming and J lost 5 bases, with 13 bases between them. Germline V lookup: CDR1 SGHVS, CDR2 FNYEAQ. The CDR3 totals 15 residues. CDR3 protein: CASSLGAGATGELFF. In DNA form, the CDR3 reads TGTGCCAGCAGCTTGGGGGCAGGGGCGACCGGGGAGCTGTTTTTT.

The chain uses TRBV5-1 and TRBJ2-7; a weak D match, TRBD1 (7 bases). Germline values: CDR1 SGHRS, CDR2 YFSETQ. V was pared by 0 bases and J by 6 bases, with 16 bases between. CDR3 length: 15 amino acids. The CDR3 region is CASSLGSGGGFEQYF. CDR3 in DNA: TGCGCCAGCAGCTTGGGGTCCGGAGGGGGCTTCGAGCAGTACTTC.

This clone was seen repeatedly, ten times or more. The chain joins TRBV19 to TRBJ1-6, with 7 bases fitting TRBD1. J lost 7 bases, V lost 7 bases, and 7 bases had no gene match. Per germline, CDR1 LNHDA and CDR2 SQIVND (reference sequence). This CDR3 spans 14 amino acids. Written as DNA, the CDR3 is TGTGCCAGTATGGGGGACAGCCGAAATTCACCCCTCCACTTT. It yields the protein CASMGDSRNSPLHF.

This clone showed up just once. The CDR3 sequence: CASGYGTGTYEQYF. In DNA, the CDR3 is TGCGCCAGCGGCTACGGGACAGGGACCTACGAGCAGTACTTC. The chain carries TRBV5-1 and TRBJ2-7, with 9 bases fitting TRBD1. This CDR3 is 14 amino acids long. Germline lookup yields CDR1 SGHRS and CDR2 YFSETQ. Trimming removed 7 bases from V and 2 bases from J; junction bases left unmatched: 7.